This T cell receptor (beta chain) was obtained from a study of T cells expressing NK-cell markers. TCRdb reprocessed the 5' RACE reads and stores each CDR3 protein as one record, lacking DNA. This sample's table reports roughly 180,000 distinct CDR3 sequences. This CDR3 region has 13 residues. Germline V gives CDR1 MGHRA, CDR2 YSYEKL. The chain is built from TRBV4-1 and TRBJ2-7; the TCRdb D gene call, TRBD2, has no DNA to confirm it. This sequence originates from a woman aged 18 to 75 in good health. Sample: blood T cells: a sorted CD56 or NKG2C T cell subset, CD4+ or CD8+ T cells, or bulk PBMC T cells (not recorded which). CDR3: CASSQGGSGDEYF.